Listed below are T cell receptor beta chains from one sample, sequenced in a study of T cells in Graves' hyperthyroidism and ophthalmopathy. Each CDR3 protein gets one entry after TCRdb re-called the multiplex PCR reads with MiXCR. The repertoire consists of a few hundred thousand distinct CDR3 sequences, with roughly 14% occurring once and the leading ten covering 15% to 20%. Sequenced material: blood. The source of these receptors is a woman under 40 with Graves' ophthalmopathy. The CDR3 runs from the conserved cysteine through the conserved F or W. Clone size is given for some rows only: seen once, a few or many times, or a class if the clone is expanded.

TRBV7-3 | - | CASSWAGGQETQYF
TRBV11-2 | - | CASSRGQRYEQYF
TRBV30 | many | CAWEDSALINEKLFF
TRBV19 | few | CASKMRGGWNQPQHF
TRBV9 | - | CASSATRVSYNEQFF
TRBV20-1 | - | CSASPLLGELFF
TRBV5-8 | many | CASSIRDLGEQYF
TRBV7-3 | many | CASSLNVAVTDTQYF
TRBV15 | few | CATSRVRGGNYGYTF
TRBV25-1 | - | CASSPPGPSYGYTF
TRBV7-9 | - | CASRQTLDEQFF
TRBV11-2 | - | CASSLFQNSPLHF
TRBV6-1 | few | CASRTVETQYF
TRBV20-1 | many | CSARGDSGQGVTDTQYF
TRBV29-1 | many | CSVVSRVAEAFF
TRBV27 | many | CASSPTDMGFMSNEQFF
TRBV20-1 | many | CSARRFPGHTYEQYF
TRBV7-2 | few | CASSLAGGWPQHF
TRBV7-9 | - | CASSSPHFKLAGGTQETQYF
TRBV7-9 | many | CASIDTGELFF
TRBV29-1 | many | CSVVDSSAYEQYF
TRBV6-2/TRBV6-3 | - | CASRQVATYGYTF
TRBV11-2 | many | CASSAQRAHYEQYF
TRBV20-1 | many | CSARTSVGSPLHF
TRBV28 | - | CASNPRGGDSAGELFF
TRBV12-3/TRBV12-4 | few | CASSNRQGPRLDIQYF
TRBV5-8 | few | CASSFGQGWRGYTF
TRBV2 | many | CASSQTAGFSGNTIYF
TRBV5-1 | many | CASSKGLAGLFEETQYF
TRBV29-1 | few | CSVEGVNTGELFF
TRBV20-1 | - | CSARVPQTSGGTGELFF
TRBV7-8 | few | CASSFNSGLAGETQYF
TRBV29-1 | - | CSAWVGSDTQYF
TRBV28 | - | CASSPIRQAVATNEKLFF
TRBV13 | many | CASGTGRSETQYF
TRBV19 | many | CASSTSTFGIVNTEAFF
TRBV11-3 | many | CASSTGQGTYNEQFF
TRBV2 | many | CASSEARWTSRQNSNQPQHF
TRBV14 | many | CASSQGLGLAPYNEQFF
TRBV15 | many | CATSTRQGARGANVLTF
TRBV6-2/TRBV6-3 | - | CASSKPGTLLYNEQFF
TRBV5-6 | - | CASSLIGSVADTQYF
TRBV12-3/TRBV12-4 | - | CASSPSLADYTDTQYF
TRBV30 | many | CAWSRGRNTEAFF
TRBV4-1 | many | CASSQEGQVLYGYTF
TRBV2 | many | CASSPRAAVGNQPQHF
TRBV19 | - | CASSIGGTGNPGELFF
TRBV2 | many | CASSGLALLRYQETQYF
TRBV3-1 | many | CASSHPGQGRYEQYF
TRBV5-5 | many | CASSLEVGSAWTSTDTQYF
TRBV7-9 | many | CASSPRTSSKDTQYF
TRBV6-1 | many | CASSEVIGGTTDTQYF
TRBV12-3/TRBV12-4 | many | CASSPRERGQPQHF